A selection of T cell receptor beta chains follows, all from one sample in a study of blood T cells in healthy people across ages. TCRdb re-called the 5' RACE reads with MiXCR, one entry per CDR3 protein. This sample yields around 320,000 distinct CDR3 sequences, of which roughly 27% are seen a single time; around 29% belongs to the top ten. Material for sequencing was blood. These receptors originate from a woman in her seventies in good health. The CDR3 runs from the conserved cysteine through the conserved F or W. The D gene is left open where the match is weak. Clone size is shown for a subset of rows, as once, few, many or a class of expanded clone.

j_call | v_call | clone_size | d_call | cdr3_aa | cdr3_nt
TRBJ2-1 | TRBV28 | . | . | CASSFSGARGNEQFF | TGTGCCAGCAGTTTTTCAGGGGCTAGGGGTAATGAGCAGTTCTTC
TRBJ2-3 | TRBV5-6 | . | TRBD1 | CASSLADRGAQYF | TGTGCCAGCAGCTTGGCCGACAGGGGGGCGCAGTATTTT
TRBJ1-1 | TRBV27 | . | TRBD1 | CASNSGQGARNTEAFF | TGTGCCAGCAATTCGGGACAGGGGGCGCGGAACACTGAAGCTTTCTTT
TRBJ2-3 | TRBV7-9 | . | TRBD2 | CASSLLGRGADTQYF | TGTGCCAGCAGCTTACTTGGGAGGGGTGCAGATACGCAGTATTTT
TRBJ2-7 | TRBV12-3/TRBV12-4 | few | . | CASSLLEVKSEQYF | TGTGCCAGCAGTTTACTCGAGGTCAAGAGCGAGCAGTACTTC
TRBJ2-2 | TRBV5-5 | . | . | CASSTGLLRKELFF | TGTGCCAGCAGTACAGGACTGCTCCGAAAGGAGCTGTTTTTT
TRBJ2-4 | TRBV6-5 | . | TRBD2 | CASSYRREKNIQYF | TGTGCCAGCAGTTATCGGCGGGAGAAGAACATTCAGTACTTC
TRBJ1-4 | TRBV28 | few | . | CASSGTGLNEKLFF | TGTGCCAGCAGTGGAACAGGGCTTAATGAAAAACTGTTTTTT
TRBJ1-4 | TRBV4-1 | few | . | CASSQDSGRKLFF | TGCGCCAGCAGCCAAGATTCCGGTCGGAAACTGTTTTTT
TRBJ2-1 | TRBV4-1 | few | . | CASSLAGSHSLNEQFF | TGCGCCAGCAGCCTTGCTGGCAGCCATTCCTTGAATGAGCAGTTCTTC
TRBJ1-1 | TRBV18 | . | TRBD1 | CASSTDRGPVTEAFF | TGTGCCAGCTCAACCGACAGGGGGCCGGTCACTGAAGCTTTCTTT
TRBJ2-7 | TRBV7-2 | . | TRBD2 | CASSSAGGSREQYF | TGTGCCAGCAGCTCTGCGGGAGGATCCCGGGAGCAGTACTTC
TRBJ1-4 | TRBV5-1 | few | . | CASSSEGGRSEKLFF | TGCGCCAGCAGCTCCGAGGGGGGGCGCAGTGAAAAACTGTTTTTT
TRBJ2-3 | TRBV28 | . | . | CASSLPSTQGGTQYF | TGTGCCAGCAGTCTACCAAGCACCCAGGGGGGTACGCAGTATTTT
TRBJ2-7 | TRBV28 | . | . | CASSPQRGASSYEQYF | TGTGCCAGCAGCCCCCAGCGCGGGGCGAGCTCCTACGAGCAGTACTTC
TRBJ2-5 | TRBV7-2 | . | . | CASSLFGGGRETQSF | TGTGCCAGCAGCTTATTTGGAGGGGGCCGAGAGACCCAGTCCTTC
TRBJ2-3 | TRBV29-1 | . | . | CSAMHSTDTQYF | TGCAGCGCCATGCACAGCACAGATACGCAGTATTTT
TRBJ2-5 | TRBV28 | many | . | CASCLAAGQETQYF | TGTGCCAGCTGCCTTGCCGCGGGACAAGAGACCCAGTACTTC
TRBJ1-1 | TRBV10-3 | . | . | CAISAEGLNTEAFF | TGTGCCATCAGTGCAGAGGGTCTGAACACTGAAGCTTTCTTT
TRBJ1-4 | TRBV28 | many | TRBD1 | CATHRGSNEKLFF | TGTGCCACCCACAGGGGATCGAATGAAAAACTGTTTTTT
TRBJ1-3 | TRBV7-2 | . | . | CASSWSGTASGNTIYF | TGTGCCAGCAGCTGGAGCGGGACGGCCTCTGGAAACACCATATATTTT
TRBJ1-5 | TRBV28 | many | . | CASSYGGGSSNQPQHF | TGTGCCAGCAGTTACGGAGGAGGGTCAAGCAATCAGCCCCAGCATTTT
TRBJ2-7 | TRBV28 | few | . | CASNSDYEQYF | TGTGCCAGCAATTCCGATTACGAGCAGTACTTC
TRBJ2-7 | TRBV29-1 | few | TRBD1 | CSATDRGIYEQYF | TGCAGCGCTACCGACAGGGGAATCTACGAGCAGTACTTC
TRBJ2-1 | TRBV6-6 | . | TRBD2 | CASSYASGSRGEQFF | TGTGCCAGCAGTTACGCTAGCGGGAGTAGAGGTGAGCAGTTCTTC
TRBJ2-1 | TRBV7-2 | few | . | CASSSRDEQFF | TGTGCCAGCAGCTCCCGCGATGAGCAGTTCTTC
TRBJ1-1 | TRBV3-1 | . | TRBD1 | CASSLRQGRDTEAFF | TGTGCCAGCAGCCTAAGACAGGGAAGAGACACTGAAGCTTTCTTT
TRBJ2-7 | TRBV19 | few | . | CASSISLESYEQYF | TGTGCCAGTAGTATTTCGTTGGAAAGCTACGAGCAGTACTTC
TRBJ2-7 | TRBV14 | few | TRBD1 | CASSQAGTASYEQYF | TGTGCCAGCAGCCAAGCCGGGACAGCTTCCTACGAGCAGTACTTC
TRBJ2-3 | TRBV12-3/TRBV12-4 | . | TRBD2 | CASSEGLAGNTDTQYF | TGTGCCAGCAGCGAGGGACTAGCGGGGAACACAGATACGCAGTATTTT
TRBJ1-4 | TRBV20-1 | few | . | CSARTSGGTNEKLFF | TGCAGTGCTAGAACCTCGGGGGGGACTAATGAAAAACTGTTTTTT
TRBJ2-7 | TRBV7-2 | once | TRBD2 | CASSLRTSGSPYEQYF | TGTGCCAGCAGCTTACGGACTAGCGGGAGCCCCTACGAGCAGTACTTC
TRBJ2-7 | TRBV5-1 | . | TRBD2 | CASSPTSGMYEQYF | TGCGCCAGCAGCCCGACTAGCGGGATGTACGAGCAGTACTTC
TRBJ2-3 | TRBV29-1 | . | . | CSLYLAGTDTQYF | TGCAGCCTCTACTTAGCGGGCACAGATACGCAGTATTTT
TRBJ2-5 | TRBV7-2 | . | . | CASSQGTIGIETQYF | TGTGCCAGCAGCCAAGGGACAATCGGGATAGAGACCCAGTACTTC
TRBJ1-6 | TRBV20-1 | few | TRBD1 | CSATGTGLESPLHF | TGCAGTGCAACCGGGACAGGGTTGGAGTCACCCCTCCACTTT
TRBJ2-1 | TRBV7-2 | . | TRBD1 | CASSFDRDLYNEQFF | TGTGCCAGCAGCTTCGACAGGGACCTATACAATGAGCAGTTCTTC
TRBJ1-5 | TRBV6-5 | many | . | CASSGESFNQPQHF | TGTGCCAGCAGCGGCGAGAGTTTCAATCAGCCCCAGCATTTT
TRBJ2-7 | TRBV24-1 | . | . | CATSGRSGRPNEQYF | TGTGCCACCAGTGGAAGGAGCGGACGTCCTAACGAGCAGTACTTC
TRBJ2-5 | TRBV7-9 | . | TRBD1 | CASSQTGSFQETQYF | TGTGCCAGCAGCCAGACAGGGAGTTTCCAAGAGACCCAGTACTTC
TRBJ1-4 | TRBV29-1 | many | TRBD1 | CSVPGQGNEKLFF | TGCAGCGTCCCAGGACAGGGGAATGAAAAACTGTTTTTT
TRBJ2-7 | TRBV20-1 | few | TRBD2 | CSARGTSGRNYEQYF | TGCAGTGCTAGAGGGACTAGCGGGAGAAATTACGAGCAGTACTTC
TRBJ2-1 | TRBV10-2 | . | TRBD2 | CASRAGGLKYEQCF | TGCGCCAGCAGGGCGGGAGGGCTTAAATACGAGCAGTGCTTC
TRBJ2-5 | TRBV28 | few | . | CASSWSLETQYF | TGTGCCAGCAGTTGGTCCTTAGAGACCCAGTACTTC
TRBJ2-1 | TRBV19 | few | . | CASSIVPSNEQFF | TGTGCCAGTAGTATAGTCCCGTCCAATGAGCAGTTCTTC
TRBJ2-7 | TRBV7-2 | . | TRBD2 | CASSFGLAGPYEQYF | TGTGCCAGCAGCTTCGGACTAGCGGGTCCCTACGAGCAGTACTTC
TRBJ1-4 | TRBV28 | . | . | CASSFSGRTNEKLFF | TGTGCCAGCAGTTTTTCAGGTCGCACTAATGAAAAACTGTTTTTT
TRBJ2-7 | TRBV27 | . | . | CASRLTETGYYEQYF | TGTGCCAGCAGACTGACTGAAACAGGGTACTACGAGCAGTACTTC
TRBJ2-7 | TRBV28 | many | . | CASGGTVGYYEQYF | TGTGCCAGCGGGGGGACAGTCGGTTATTACGAGCAGTACTTC